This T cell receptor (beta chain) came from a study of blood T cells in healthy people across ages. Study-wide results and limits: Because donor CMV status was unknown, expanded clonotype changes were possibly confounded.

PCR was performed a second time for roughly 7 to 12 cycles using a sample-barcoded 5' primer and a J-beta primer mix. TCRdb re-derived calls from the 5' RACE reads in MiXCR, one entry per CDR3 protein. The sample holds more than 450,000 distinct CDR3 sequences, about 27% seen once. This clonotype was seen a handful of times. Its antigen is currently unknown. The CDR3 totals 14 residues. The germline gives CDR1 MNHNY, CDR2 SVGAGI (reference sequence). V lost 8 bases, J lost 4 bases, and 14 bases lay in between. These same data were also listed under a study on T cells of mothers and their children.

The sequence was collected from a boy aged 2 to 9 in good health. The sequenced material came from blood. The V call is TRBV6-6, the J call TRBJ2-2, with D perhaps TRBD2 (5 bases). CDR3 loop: CASGLSLSTGELFF. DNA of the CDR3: TGTGCCAGCGGACTTTCCCTTTCCACCGGGGAGCTGTTTTTT.